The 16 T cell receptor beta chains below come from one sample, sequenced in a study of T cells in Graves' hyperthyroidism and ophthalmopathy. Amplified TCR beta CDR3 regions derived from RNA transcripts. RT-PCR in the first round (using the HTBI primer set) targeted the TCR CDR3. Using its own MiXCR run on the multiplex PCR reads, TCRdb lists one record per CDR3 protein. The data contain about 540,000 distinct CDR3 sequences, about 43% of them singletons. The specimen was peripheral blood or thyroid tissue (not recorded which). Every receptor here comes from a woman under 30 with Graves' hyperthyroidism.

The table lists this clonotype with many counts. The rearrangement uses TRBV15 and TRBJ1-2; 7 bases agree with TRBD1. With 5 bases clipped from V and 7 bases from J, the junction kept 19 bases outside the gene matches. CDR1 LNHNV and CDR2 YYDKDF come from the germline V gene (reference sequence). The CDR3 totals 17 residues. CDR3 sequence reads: CATSGSGTESGGPGYTF. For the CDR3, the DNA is TGTGCCACCAGCGGATCCGGGACAGAGAGTGGCGGGCCTGGCTACACCTTC.

CDR3: CASSQEAGQETQYF. DNA of the CDR3: TGCGCCAGCAGCCAGGAGGCAGGACAAGAGACCCAGTACTTC. The gene calls are TRBV5-1 and TRBJ2-5, with a weak D call TRBD2 (5 bases). The CDR3 is 14 residues long. V lost 4 bases to trimming and J lost 2 bases, with 12 bases between them. The germline gives CDR1 SGHRS, CDR2 YFSETQ.

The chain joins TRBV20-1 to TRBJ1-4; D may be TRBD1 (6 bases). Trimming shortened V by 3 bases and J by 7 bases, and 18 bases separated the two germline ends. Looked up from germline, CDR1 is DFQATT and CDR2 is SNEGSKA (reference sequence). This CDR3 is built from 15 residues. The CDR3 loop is CSASVAGAHGEKLFF. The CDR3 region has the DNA TGCAGTGCTAGTGTAGCGGGGGCTCATGGTGAAAAACTGTTTTTT.

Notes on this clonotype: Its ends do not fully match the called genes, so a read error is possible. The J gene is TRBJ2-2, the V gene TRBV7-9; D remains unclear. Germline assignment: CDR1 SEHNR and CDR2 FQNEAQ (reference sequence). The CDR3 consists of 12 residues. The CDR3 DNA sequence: TGTACCAGCAGCTCAAACACCGGGGAGCTGTTTTTT. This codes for CTSSSNTGELFF.

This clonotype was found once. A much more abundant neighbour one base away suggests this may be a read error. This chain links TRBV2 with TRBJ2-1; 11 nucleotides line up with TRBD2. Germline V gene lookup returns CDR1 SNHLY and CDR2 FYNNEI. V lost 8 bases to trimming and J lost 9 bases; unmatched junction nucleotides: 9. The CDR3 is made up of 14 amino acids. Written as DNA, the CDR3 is TGTGCCAGCCTGGGACTAGCGGCCAACAGTGAGCAGTTCTTC. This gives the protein CASLGLAANSEQFF. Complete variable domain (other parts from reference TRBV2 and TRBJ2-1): EPEVTQTPSHQVTQMGQEVILRCVPISNHLYFYWYRQILGQKVEFLVSFYNNEISEKSEIFDDQFSVERPDGSNFTLKIRSTKLEDSAMYFCASLGLAANSEQFFGPGTRLTVL.

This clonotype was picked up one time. Here the CDR3 reads CASSYGAEGTEAFF. Here the CDR3 DNA reads TGTGCCAGCAGTTACGGGGCAGAAGGCACTGAAGCTTTCTTT. V is TRBV6-1 and J is TRBJ1-1, with a weak D call TRBD1 (5 bases). The CDR3 loop spans 14 amino acids. V lost 5 bases to trimming and J lost 4 bases, with 14 bases between them. Germline assignment: CDR1 MNHNS and CDR2 SASEGT.

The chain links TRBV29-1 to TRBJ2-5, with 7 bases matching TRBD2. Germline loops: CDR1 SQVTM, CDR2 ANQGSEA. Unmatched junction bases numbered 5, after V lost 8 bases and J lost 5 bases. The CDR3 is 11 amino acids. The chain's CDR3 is CSKTAGETQYF. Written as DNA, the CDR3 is TGCAGCAAGACAGCGGGGGAGACCCAGTACTTC. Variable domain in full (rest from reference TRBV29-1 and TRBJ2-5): SAVISQKPSRDICQRGTSLTIQCQVDSQVTMMFWYRQQPGQSLTLIATANQGSEATYESGFVIDKFPISRPNLTFSTLTVSNMSPEDSSIYLCSKTAGETQYFGPGTRLLVL.

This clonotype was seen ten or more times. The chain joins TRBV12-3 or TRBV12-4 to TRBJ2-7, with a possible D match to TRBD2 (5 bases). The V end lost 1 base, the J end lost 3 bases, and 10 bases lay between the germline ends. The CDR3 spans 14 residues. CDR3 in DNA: TGTGCCAGCAGTTTAGGACTAAGGAGCTACGAGCAGTACTTC. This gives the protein CASSLGLRSYEQYF.

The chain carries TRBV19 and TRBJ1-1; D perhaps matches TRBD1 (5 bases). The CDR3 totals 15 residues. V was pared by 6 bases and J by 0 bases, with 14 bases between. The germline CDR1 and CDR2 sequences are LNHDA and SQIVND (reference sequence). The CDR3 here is CASSLEGVLNTEAFF. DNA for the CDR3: TGTGCCAGTAGCTTAGAAGGGGTTTTGAACACTGAAGCTTTCTTT.

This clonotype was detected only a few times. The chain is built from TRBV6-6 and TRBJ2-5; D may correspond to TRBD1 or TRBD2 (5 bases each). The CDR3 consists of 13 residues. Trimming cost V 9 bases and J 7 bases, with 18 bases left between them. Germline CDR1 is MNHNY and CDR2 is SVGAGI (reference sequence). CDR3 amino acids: CASLTGTPRTQYF. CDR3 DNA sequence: TGTGCCAGTCTTACCGGGACCCCCCGGACCCAGTACTTC.

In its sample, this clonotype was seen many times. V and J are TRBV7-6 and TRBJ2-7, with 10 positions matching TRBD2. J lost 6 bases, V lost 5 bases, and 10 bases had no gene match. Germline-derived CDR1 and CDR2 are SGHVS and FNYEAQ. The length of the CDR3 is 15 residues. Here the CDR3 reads CASSDVGLAGAEQYF. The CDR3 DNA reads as TGTGCCAGCAGCGACGTCGGGCTAGCGGGAGCCGAGCAGTACTTC.

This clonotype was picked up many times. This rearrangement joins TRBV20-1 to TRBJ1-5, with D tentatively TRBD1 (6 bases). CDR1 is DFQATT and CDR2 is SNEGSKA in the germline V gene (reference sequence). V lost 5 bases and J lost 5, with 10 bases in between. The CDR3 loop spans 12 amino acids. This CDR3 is CSAADRDQPQHF. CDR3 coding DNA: TGCAGTGCTGCGGACAGAGATCAGCCCCAGCATTTT.

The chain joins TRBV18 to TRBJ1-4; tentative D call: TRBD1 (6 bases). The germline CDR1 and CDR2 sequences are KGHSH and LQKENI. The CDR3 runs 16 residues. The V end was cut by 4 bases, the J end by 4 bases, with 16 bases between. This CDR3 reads CASSRTGRTGNEKLFF. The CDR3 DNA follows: TGTGCCAGCTCACGAACAGGGAGGACTGGTAATGAAAAACTGTTTTTT. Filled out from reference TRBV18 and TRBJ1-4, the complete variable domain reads NAGVMQNPRHLVRRRGQEARLRCSPMKGHSHVYWYRQLPEEGLKFMVYLQKENIIDESGMPKERFSAEFPKEGPSILRIQQVVRGDSAAYFCASSRTGRTGNEKLFFGSGTQLSVL.

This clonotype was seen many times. The CDR3 coding sequence is TGTGCCAGCAGCCAAACAGCGAACACCGGGGAGCTGTTTTTT. This translates into CASSQTANTGELFF. The V call is TRBV3-1, the J call TRBJ2-2, with D unclear. Germline assignment: CDR1 LGHDT and CDR2 YNNKEL (reference sequence). The V end was cut by 2 bases, the J end by 0 bases, with 4 bases between. CDR3 length equals 14 residues.

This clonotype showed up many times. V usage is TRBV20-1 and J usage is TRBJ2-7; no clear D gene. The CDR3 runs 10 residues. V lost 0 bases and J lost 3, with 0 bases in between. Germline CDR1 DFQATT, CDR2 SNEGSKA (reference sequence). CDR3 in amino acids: CSARDYEQYF. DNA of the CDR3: TGCAGTGCTAGAGACTACGAGCAGTACTTC.

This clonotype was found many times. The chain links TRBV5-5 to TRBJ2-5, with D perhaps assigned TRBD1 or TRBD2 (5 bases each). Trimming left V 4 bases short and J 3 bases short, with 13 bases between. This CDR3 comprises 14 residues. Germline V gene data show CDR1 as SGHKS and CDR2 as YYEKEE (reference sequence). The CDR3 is CASSPHQGEETQYF. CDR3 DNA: TGTGCCAGCAGCCCGCACCAGGGAGAAGAGACCCAGTACTTC.